This is a list of T cell receptor beta chains from one sample in a study of blood T cells in healthy people across ages. TCRdb processed the 5' RACE reads anew with MiXCR; each CDR3 protein has one entry. The repertoire holds 540,000 or so distinct CDR3 sequences, with 45% to 55% as singletons. The sequenced sample was blood. All receptors derive from an elderly man in good health. Both conserved end residues are part of each CDR3. D genes are given only for firm matches. A row's size may be missing; if present it is once, few, many or a size class.

j_gene: TRBJ2-1; v_gene: TRBV6-2/TRBV6-3; d_gene: TRBD2; abundance: -; CDR3aa: CASSKATGTSAYNEQFF; CDR3nt: TGTGCCAGCAGTAAGGCCACCGGGACTAGCGCTTACAATGAGCAGTTCTTC
j_gene: TRBJ2-1; v_gene: TRBV9; d_gene: TRBD2; abundance: -; CDR3aa: CASSVGDYWERFF; CDR3nt: TGTGCCAGCAGCGTAGGGGACTACTGGGAGCGGTTCTTC
j_gene: TRBJ2-3; v_gene: TRBV7-2; d_gene: -; abundance: -; CDR3aa: CASSLLRRGSLATDTQYF; CDR3nt: TGTGCCAGCAGCTTATTACGCAGGGGTAGCCTTGCGACAGATACGCAGTATTTT
j_gene: TRBJ2-1; v_gene: TRBV9; d_gene: -; abundance: few; CDR3aa: CASNTADNNEQFF; CDR3nt: TGTGCCAGCAACACTGCGGACAACAATGAGCAGTTCTTC
j_gene: TRBJ1-2; v_gene: TRBV20-1; d_gene: -; abundance: -; CDR3aa: CSAKEGAGGYTF; CDR3nt: TGCAGTGCTAAAGAGGGAGCGGGAGGCTACACCTTC
j_gene: TRBJ2-3; v_gene: TRBV6-6; d_gene: TRBD2; abundance: -; CDR3aa: CASSYGGRADVQYF; CDR3nt: TGTGCCAGCAGTTACGGGGGGAGGGCAGATGTGCAGTATTTT
j_gene: TRBJ2-7; v_gene: TRBV4-2; d_gene: -; abundance: -; CDR3aa: CASSQERTTRLEQYF; CDR3nt: TGTGCCAGCAGCCAGGAGAGAACGACTCGGCTCGAGCAGTACTTC
j_gene: TRBJ2-1; v_gene: TRBV11-1; d_gene: TRBD1; abundance: few; CDR3aa: CASSAGTGDLNEQFF; CDR3nt: TGTGCCAGCAGCGCCGGGACAGGGGACCTAAATGAGCAGTTCTTC
j_gene: TRBJ2-1; v_gene: TRBV28; d_gene: TRBD2; abundance: few; CDR3aa: CATQGGRGYNEQFF; CDR3nt: TGTGCCACCCAGGGCGGGAGAGGCTACAATGAGCAGTTCTTC
j_gene: TRBJ1-5; v_gene: TRBV6-2/TRBV6-3; d_gene: -; abundance: -; CDR3aa: CASSYFLPYGGNQPQHF; CDR3nt: TGTGCCAGCAGTTATTTTCTTCCGTATGGAGGCAATCAGCCCCAGCATTTT
j_gene: TRBJ2-7; v_gene: TRBV7-9; d_gene: -; abundance: -; CDR3aa: CASSLETYEQYF; CDR3nt: TGTGCCAGCAGCTTAGAGACCTACGAGCAGTACTTC
j_gene: TRBJ2-7; v_gene: TRBV11-1; d_gene: TRBD1; abundance: once; CDR3aa: CASSLESGGDEQYF; CDR3nt: TGTGCCAGCAGCTTAGAGTCAGGGGGCGACGAGCAGTACTTC
j_gene: TRBJ1-1; v_gene: TRBV20-1; d_gene: -; abundance: -; CDR3aa: CSAQTDMNTEAFF; CDR3nt: TGCAGTGCTCAGACGGATATGAACACTGAAGCTTTCTTT
j_gene: TRBJ1-2; v_gene: TRBV7-2; d_gene: TRBD1; abundance: many; CDR3aa: CASSRGTGTDGYTF; CDR3nt: TGTGCCAGCAGCAGAGGGACAGGGACGGATGGCTACACCTTC
j_gene: TRBJ2-2; v_gene: TRBV6-2/TRBV6-3; d_gene: -; abundance: -; CDR3aa: CASSYEGILDTGELFF; CDR3nt: TGTGCCAGCAGTTACGAGGGTATTTTGGACACCGGGGAGCTGTTTTTT
j_gene: TRBJ1-1; v_gene: TRBV29-1; d_gene: TRBD1; abundance: -; CDR3aa: CSATNRAGGTEAFF; CDR3nt: TGCAGCGCCACGAACAGGGCAGGGGGGACTGAAGCTTTCTTT
j_gene: TRBJ1-2; v_gene: TRBV30; d_gene: -; abundance: -; CDR3aa: CAWSVGGHGYTF; CDR3nt: TGTGCCTGGAGTGTAGGGGGACATGGCTACACCTTC
j_gene: TRBJ2-7; v_gene: TRBV6-5; d_gene: -; abundance: many; CDR3aa: CASSYSYKGYEQYF; CDR3nt: TGTGCCAGCAGTTACTCATACAAAGGCTACGAGCAGTACTTC
j_gene: TRBJ2-3; v_gene: TRBV10-3; d_gene: -; abundance: once; CDR3aa: CAISAGDTQYF; CDR3nt: TGTGCCATCAGTGCAGGAGATACGCAGTATTTT
j_gene: TRBJ2-2; v_gene: TRBV27; d_gene: -; abundance: -; CDR3aa: CASRINTGELFF; CDR3nt: TGTGCCAGCAGGATTAACACCGGGGAGCTGTTTTTT
j_gene: TRBJ2-1; v_gene: TRBV10-3; d_gene: -; abundance: -; CDR3aa: CAISESRGTRVVHEQFF; CDR3nt: TGTGCCATCAGTGAGTCGAGAGGGACCCGGGTGGTCCATGAGCAGTTCTTC
j_gene: TRBJ2-7; v_gene: TRBV29-1; d_gene: -; abundance: few; CDR3aa: CSVEEGRGEDYEQYF; CDR3nt: TGCAGCGTTGAAGAGGGCAGGGGCGAAGACTACGAGCAGTACTTC
j_gene: TRBJ2-7; v_gene: TRBV12-3/TRBV12-4; d_gene: -; abundance: -; CDR3aa: CASSLDRVHEQYF; CDR3nt: TGTGCCAGCAGTTTAGACAGGGTCCACGAGCAGTACTTC
j_gene: TRBJ2-1; v_gene: TRBV2; d_gene: -; abundance: once; CDR3aa: CASSDDGGAYNEQFF; CDR3nt: TGTGCCAGCAGTGATGACGGGGGCGCCTACAATGAGCAGTTCTTC
j_gene: TRBJ2-3; v_gene: TRBV6-6; d_gene: -; abundance: few; CDR3aa: CASRGTSATDTQYF; CDR3nt: TGTGCCAGCAGGGGGACATCTGCCACAGATACGCAGTATTTT
j_gene: TRBJ1-6; v_gene: TRBV7-9; d_gene: TRBD1; abundance: once; CDR3aa: CASSPRQGDSPLHF; CDR3nt: TGTGCCAGCAGCCCCCGACAGGGAGATTCACCCCTCCACTTT
j_gene: TRBJ1-4; v_gene: TRBV7-2; d_gene: -; abundance: -; CDR3aa: CASSLRRTNEKLFF; CDR3nt: TGTGCCAGCAGCTTACGCAGAACTAATGAAAAACTGTTTTTT
j_gene: TRBJ2-7; v_gene: TRBV6-6; d_gene: TRBD2; abundance: many; CDR3aa: CASTLSGGLSYEQYF; CDR3nt: TGTGCCAGCACCCTTAGCGGGGGACTCTCCTACGAGCAGTACTTC
j_gene: TRBJ2-1; v_gene: TRBV7-2; d_gene: TRBD2; abundance: few; CDR3aa: CASSLTSGGHNEQFF; CDR3nt: TGTGCCAGCAGCCTGACTAGCGGGGGACACAATGAGCAGTTCTTC
j_gene: TRBJ2-3; v_gene: TRBV29-1; d_gene: -; abundance: -; CDR3aa: CSVNERPTDTQYF; CDR3nt: TGCAGCGTTAACGAGAGGCCGACAGATACGCAGTATTTT
j_gene: TRBJ2-2; v_gene: TRBV6-5; d_gene: TRBD2; abundance: few; CDR3aa: CASSYGLAGGPGGELFF; CDR3nt: TGTGCCAGCAGTTACGGACTAGCGGGAGGGCCTGGCGGGGAGCTGTTTTTT
j_gene: TRBJ1-5; v_gene: TRBV20-1; d_gene: -; abundance: few; CDR3aa: CSASHGGNQPQHF; CDR3nt: TGCAGTGCTAGTCACGGGGGCAATCAGCCCCAGCATTTT
j_gene: TRBJ2-7; v_gene: TRBV20-1; d_gene: -; abundance: once; CDR3aa: CSAPERRFPYEQYF; CDR3nt: TGCAGTGCTCCGGAGCGAAGGTTTCCCTACGAGCAGTACTTC
j_gene: TRBJ2-7; v_gene: TRBV20-1; d_gene: TRBD2; abundance: once; CDR3aa: CSAQSGGAYEQYF; CDR3nt: TGCAGTGCGCAAAGCGGGGGGGCCTACGAGCAGTACTTC
j_gene: TRBJ2-3; v_gene: TRBV28; d_gene: -; abundance: once; CDR3aa: CASSFFRTGRTDTQYF; CDR3nt: TGTGCCAGCAGTTTTTTCCGGACGGGCCGTACAGATACGCAGTATTTT
j_gene: TRBJ2-5; v_gene: TRBV20-1; d_gene: -; abundance: -; CDR3aa: CSASVRGRETQYF; CDR3nt: TGCAGTGCCTCAGTACGGGGACGGGAGACCCAGTACTTC